This T cell receptor beta chain emerged from a study of shared clonotypes between healthy human individuals. Overall study results and limits: All-four-donor shared clonotypes had higher generation probabilities than non-shared clonotypes did.

Naive CD8 cells comprised CD45RO-negative, CCR7-positively selected cells, excluding terminally differentiated effector memory CD45RA+ cells. Clones were sequenced by immunoSEQ multiplex PCR, and TCRdb holds only the in-frame ones, with some missing. The sample shows millions of clones, around 96% of them seen only once. V lost 4 bases and J lost 3; bases outside the gene matches: 5. Germline-derived CDR1 and CDR2 are SGHTA and FQGTGA. The CDR3 length is 15 residues. Notes on this clone: Its target is unknown.

Sequencing was carried out using naive CD8+ T cells sorted from blood. The source is a man aged 18 to 29 in good health. The V call is TRBV7-3, the J call TRBJ2-7, with 11 bases that match TRBD2. CDR3 sequence (DNA): TGTGCCAGCAGCTCACTAGCGGGGGACGGCTACGAGCAGTACTTC. Translating gives CASSSLAGDGYEQYF.